Presented here are 7 T cell receptor beta chains from one specimen sequenced in a study of OX40 agonist ivuxolimab in advanced cancers. The assay was immunoSEQ multiplex PCR, and TCRdb's table has in-frame clones only and misses some. The sample yields tens of thousands of clones, approximately 80% seen once. The sample in question was CD4+ or CD8+ T cells sorted from blood, obtained in a trial of the OX40 agonist ivuxolimab. These receptors all stem from an adult with an advanced solid tumor such as melanoma, head and neck, liver or kidney cancer.

The chain is built from TRBV5-4 and TRBJ2-6; unclear D gene. The CDR3 runs 17 residues. CDR1 SGHNT and CDR2 YYREEE come from the germline V gene (reference sequence). V was pared by 4 bases and J by 1 base, with 15 bases between. CDR3 coding DNA: TGTGCCAGCAGCCCTGGTGGGTTTGGTTCTGGGGCCAACGTCCTGACTTTC. Encoded protein: CASSPGGFGSGANVLTF. The variable domain in full, completed from reference TRBV5-4 and TRBJ2-6, reads ETGVTQSPTHLIKTRGQQVTLRCSSQSGHNTVSWYQQALGQGPQFIFQYYREEENGRGNFPPRFSGLQFPNYSSELNVNALELDDSALYLCASSPGGFGSGANVLTFGAGSRLTVL.

Here the CDR3 reads CASSHLLYGETQYF. CDR3 bases: TGTGCCAGTAGCCACTTGCTCTATGGGGAGACCCAGTACTTC. The chain has TRBV19 and TRBJ2-5; no clear D. Germline-derived CDR1 and CDR2 are LNHDA and SQIVND (reference sequence). The V end lost 6 bases, the J end lost 5 bases, and 16 bases lay between the germline ends. The CDR3 contains 14 residues.

This sequence joins TRBV19 and TRBJ1-6, with D unresolved. The germline gives CDR1 LNHDA, CDR2 SQIVND (reference sequence). This CDR3 comprises 15 residues. Trimming took off 6 bases at V and 3 bases at J, with 12 bases between the two ends. Written as DNA, the CDR3 is TGTGCCAGTAGACACTTGGATGTCTATAATTCACCCCTCCACTTT. It translates to CASRHLDVYNSPLHF.

CDR3 sequence reads: CASIIPNWTSGDYQETQYF. The CDR3 bases are TGTGCCAGCATTATCCCGAACTGGACTAGCGGTGACTACCAAGAGACCCAGTACTTC. J is TRBJ2-5 and V is TRBV2; 10 bases align to TRBD2. The CDR3 totals 19 residues. Germline assignment: CDR1 SNHLY and CDR2 FYNNEI. Trimming cost V 7 bases and J 0 bases; bases outside gene matches: 17.

The V and J genes are TRBV5-1 and TRBJ1-1; 7 bases match TRBD1. This CDR3 has 15 amino acids. Germline V gives CDR1 SGHRS, CDR2 YFSETQ. V was clipped by 5 bases and J by 1 base; unmatched bases: 8. The CDR3: CASRPGQGENTEAFF. CDR3 nucleotide sequence: TGCGCCAGCAGACCCGGGCAGGGGGAGAACACTGAAGCTTTCTTT.

The V and J genes are TRBV9 and TRBJ2-3; 7 nucleotides align to TRBD2. V was pared by 4 bases and J by 2 bases, with 4 bases of the junction left unmatched. Germline V gene sequence: CDR1 SGDLS, CDR2 YYNGEE. This CDR3 spans 14 amino acids. In DNA form, the CDR3 reads TGTGCCAGCAGCTTTAGCGGGTTCACAGATACGCAGTATTTT. Protein: CASSFSGFTDTQYF. The whole variable domain, remainder taken from reference TRBV9 and TRBJ2-3, is DSGVTQTPKHLITATGQRVTLRCSPRSGDLSVYWYQQSLDQGLQFLIQYYNGEERAKGNILERFSAQQFPDLHSELNLSSLELGDSALYFCASSFSGFTDTQYFGPGTRLTVL.

V is TRBV28 and J is TRBJ1-4; 8 bases map to TRBD1. The CDR3 runs to 16 residues. Germline-derived CDR1 and CDR2 are MDHEN and SYDVKM. V gave up 2 bases and J gave up 7 bases; unmatched junction bases: 9. As DNA, the CDR3 is TGTGCCAGCAGTTTAGGGACAGGCGGCTTTTTTGAAAAACTGTTTTTT. Encoded protein: CASSLGTGGFFEKLFF.